This is a list of T cell receptor beta chains from one sample in a study of T cells in Graves' hyperthyroidism and ophthalmopathy. TCRdb reanalysed the multiplex PCR reads using MiXCR and keeps one entry per CDR3 protein. The sample lists under 650,000 distinct CDR3 sequences; 15% to 20% were seen once. Sequencing was done on a sample of blood. Receptor source: a woman aged 25-40 years with Graves' hyperthyroidism. Both conserved end residues are part of each CDR3. D genes are given only for firm matches.

v_gene,d_gene,CDR3aa
TRBV29-1,TRBD1,CSVEDLPGQPYGYTF
TRBV6-2/TRBV6-3,TRBD2,CVSSAMQGLAGVDEQFF
TRBV14,NA,CASSPYTGDEQYF
TRBV20-1,NA,CSASHNTDFGGYTF
TRBV7-9,NA,CASSPRTRVKADEQYF
TRBV30,TRBD1,CASTYRGRGAFF
TRBV20-1,NA,CSARVLDRSYNEQFF
TRBV7-9,TRBD1,CASRQGACDTEAFF
TRBV6-6,NA,CASSYRSGDTPSYEQYF
TRBV9,TRBD1,CASSGKGTGGGTGELFF
TRBV20-1,NA,CSKQDPNTEAFF
TRBV7-2,NA,CASSLAQGYGQPQHF
TRBV2,TRBD1,CASRGTGYEQYF
TRBV12-3/TRBV12-4,NA,CASSSWGQDQPQHF
TRBV7-2,NA,CASSRGAPDTQYF
TRBV12-3/TRBV12-4,NA,CASSVTRVYNEQFF
TRBV28,NA,CASSLIQVDPTYEQYF
TRBV6-4,TRBD2,CASKILTSGSVTGELFF
TRBV2,TRBD2,CASSELGGTSGRDTQYF
TRBV19,NA,CASSMARGIYEQYF
TRBV29-1,NA,CSVDSEGGFYF
TRBV5-5,NA,CASSHGQGRYEQYF
TRBV6-6,NA,CASSYSWGTNYGYTF
TRBV5-1,TRBD2,CASSSHLAGDTQYF
TRBV6-1,TRBD1,CASSEDRVRTEAFF
TRBV2,NA,CASSERRGNQPQHF
TRBV7-2,TRBD2,CASSDHSGPETQYF
TRBV7-6,TRBD2,CASSLRPPGLAGGGNEQFF
TRBV6-4,NA,CASSMEGAEEQYF
TRBV27,TRBD2,CASSLSAGLAGERYEQYF
TRBV5-1,TRBD2,CASAPFSGRNEQFF
TRBV28,NA,CASSLDDSYTEAFF
TRBV7-8,NA,CASTQFSSYNEQFF
TRBV5-6,NA,CASSTGMGEQYF
TRBV18,NA,CASSPDRQSTEAFF
TRBV6-2/TRBV6-3,TRBD2,CASSLLLAGGGTQYF
TRBV7-3,TRBD2,CASSRDRTSGSTDTQYF
TRBV4-1,NA,CASSHPGLKYQETQYF
TRBV4-1,NA,CASSRESVDTGELFF
TRBV6-1,NA,CASSSYGLGNEQFF
TRBV28,NA,CASRLLGSANYGYTF
TRBV19,NA,CASKDGPSSYNEQFF
TRBV27,NA,CASSRSGLNTGELFF
TRBV12-3/TRBV12-4,TRBD1,CASSSVTGNVYEQYF
TRBV6-9,NA,CASSYDSGINQPQHF
TRBV2,TRBD2,CASSRLAGDVGELFF
TRBV25-1,NA,CASSDGLRQHISGANVLTF
TRBV5-8,NA,CASSQASGLNEKLFF
TRBV6-1,TRBD1,CASRRTGYEQYF
TRBV20-1,NA,CSAARDTVGHYGYTF
TRBV27,TRBD1,CASISPGGTDNEKLFF
TRBV7-9,TRBD2,CASRLAGGPSGELFF
TRBV6-1,NA,CASSSFDTPNSPLHF